The present T cell receptor (beta chain) was sequenced within a study of cytomegalovirus exposure and HLA in healthy donors. Across the whole study: The 130 or so validation repertoires were reported in a later analysis to have been generated on the same platform as the roughly 630 first-cohort repertoires.

An approximately 130-subject validation cohort, separate from the roughly 700-subject first cohort, supplied the donors. This CDR3 is 15 amino acids long. Trimming stripped 3 bases from V and 3 bases from J, with 15 bases between. CDR1 MNHNS and CDR2 SASEGT come from the germline V gene. The table came from immunoSEQ multiplex PCR; TCRdb's copy has only in-frame clones and leaves some out. The repertoire holds 200,000 to 250,000 clones, with less than 85% as singletons. The V call is TRBV6-1, the J call TRBJ2-7; possibly TRBD1 for D (6 bases). The source of this sequence is a young woman in good health and CMV-seronegative. Specimen: PBMCs. Here the CDR3 reads CASSDRASGVYEQYF. DNA of the CDR3: TGTGCCAGCAGTGACCGGGCCTCAGGGGTCTACGAGCAGTACTTC.